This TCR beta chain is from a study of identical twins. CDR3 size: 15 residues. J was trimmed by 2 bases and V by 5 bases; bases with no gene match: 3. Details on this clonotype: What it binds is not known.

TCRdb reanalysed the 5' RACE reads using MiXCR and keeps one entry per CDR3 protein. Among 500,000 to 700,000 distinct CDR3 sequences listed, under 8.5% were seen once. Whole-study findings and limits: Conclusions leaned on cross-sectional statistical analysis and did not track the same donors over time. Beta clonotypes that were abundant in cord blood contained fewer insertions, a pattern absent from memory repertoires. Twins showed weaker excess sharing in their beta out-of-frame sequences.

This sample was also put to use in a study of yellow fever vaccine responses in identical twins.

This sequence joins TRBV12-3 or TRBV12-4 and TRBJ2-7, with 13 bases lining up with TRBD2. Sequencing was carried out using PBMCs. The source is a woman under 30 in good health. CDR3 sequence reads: CASSAGTSGAYEQYV. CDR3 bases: TGTGCCAGCAGTGCCGGGACTAGCGGGGCCTACGAGCAGTACGTC.